This T cell receptor beta chain was retrieved from a study of vaccination and CD4 T cells after COVID-19. In the study overall: Two mRNA vaccine doses were given, either BNT162b2 or mRNA-1273.

Concerning this clonotype itself: What it recognizes is unknown.

The treatment: approximately nine-day PBMC culture with coronavirus spike peptide pools or control peptides (ViraFEST assay). Oncomine TCR Beta short-read sequencing was applied to DNA from cultured CD4+ T cells. TCRdb used MiXCR to reprocess the PCR reads, holding one entry per CDR3 protein. The sample has about 17,000 distinct CDR3 sequences; 45% to 65% are singletons. This CDR3 region has 13 residues. CDR1 is ENHRY, CDR2 SYGVKD, per germline. Trimming left V 0 bases short and J 3 bases short, with 5 bases between. The chain couples TRBV10-3 to TRBJ1-1; D unresolved. The clonotype was recovered from a human donor who had recovered from COVID-19. What was sequenced was CD4+ T cells from blood, cultured in vitro. The CDR3 loop reads CAISESLDTEAFF. The DNA for the CDR3 is TGTGCCATCAGTGAGTCGTTGGACACTGAAGCTTTCTTT.